This TCR beta chain was documented in a study of T cells in localized non-small cell lung cancer. General study points: Exceeding tumor, uninvolved adjacent lung had the highest T cell clonality. Because sequencing included only one region (of the tumor), heterogeneity remains possible. Prolonged overall survival went with higher T cell density in the blood.

TCRdb's copy holds only in-frame clones and misses some; the assay was immunoSEQ multiplex PCR. The table has 9,500 to 15,000 clones, 65% to 85% seen once. About this clone: Its target is not known.

The CDR3 extends over 15 amino acids. V gave up 1 base and J gave up 5 bases; unmatched junction bases: 7. Germline V gene sequence: CDR1 KGHSH, CDR2 LQKENI. This TCR derives from a male donor aged 60 or older with stage I lung adenocarcinoma. The chain links TRBV18 to TRBJ2-7; TRBD1 aligns across 8 bases. The sample was peripheral blood, taken before any cancer treatment. The CDR3 loop is CASSPLTGVRNEQYF. The CDR3 DNA sequence: TGTGCCAGCTCACCACTGACAGGGGTCCGAAACGAGCAGTACTTC.